A selection of T cell receptor beta chains follows, all from one sample in a study of sequential checkpoint blockade in melanoma. Profiling relied on immunoSEQ multiplex PCR, and the TCRdb table lists in-frame clones only, not all of them. The repertoire holds approximately 15,000 clones, with approximately 70% as singletons. The sequenced sample was CD8+ T cells sorted from blood (inferred from file names), obtained from a patient given nivolumab and ipilimumab in sequence. Receptors originate from a human donor with melanoma. Each CDR3 is given with its conserved first and last residue. A D gene is named only where the DNA matches it firmly. Clone sizes are given selectively: once, few, many, or a class where the clone is expanded.

clone size: few; V gene: TRBV6-4; J gene: TRBJ2-1; D gene: TRBD2; CDR3 length: 16; CDR3 DNA: TGTGCCAGCAGTCCCCTCGCGGGAGTAGGGGACAATGAGCAGTTCTTC; CDR3 protein: CASSPLAGVGDNEQFF
clone size: once; V gene: TRBV2; J gene: TRBJ2-5; D gene: -; CDR3 length: 17; CDR3 DNA: TGTGCCAGCAGTGAGAGGGGGGGAGGAGGAGGCCAAGAGACCCAGTACTTC; CDR3 protein: CASSERGGGGGQETQYF
clone size: -; V gene: TRBV7-9; J gene: TRBJ1-1; D gene: -; CDR3 length: 15; CDR3 DNA: TGTGCCAGCATGGGAGGAGGGGTCCCGAACACTGAAGCTTTCTTT; CDR3 protein: CASMGGGVPNTEAFF
clone size: -; V gene: TRBV27; J gene: TRBJ2-5; D gene: TRBD1; CDR3 length: 15; CDR3 DNA: TGTGCCAGCAGTTTATGGGACAGCCCCCAAGAGACCCAGTACTTC; CDR3 protein: CASSLWDSPQETQYF
clone size: -; V gene: TRBV27; J gene: TRBJ2-1; D gene: TRBD2; CDR3 length: 15; CDR3 DNA: TGTGCCAGCAGTTTGACTAGCGGGAGACGCAATGAGCAGTTCTTC; CDR3 protein: CASSLTSGRRNEQFF
clone size: few; V gene: TRBV5-6; J gene: TRBJ2-1; D gene: TRBD2; CDR3 length: 17; CDR3 DNA: TGTGCCAGCAGCGCCGCCGGGACTAGCGGGAGGGATAGTGAGCAGTTCTTC; CDR3 protein: CASSAAGTSGRDSEQFF
clone size: -; V gene: TRBV4-1; J gene: TRBJ2-2; D gene: TRBD1; CDR3 length: 15; CDR3 DNA: TGCGCCAGCAGCCCAGGACAGGGGAACACCGGGGAGCTGTTTTTT; CDR3 protein: CASSPGQGNTGELFF
clone size: -; V gene: TRBV28; J gene: TRBJ1-2; D gene: -; CDR3 length: 16; CDR3 DNA: TGTGCCAGCAGTTTATTCCCGACAGTCGGGGGCTATGGCTACACCTTC; CDR3 protein: CASSLFPTVGGYGYTF
clone size: once; V gene: TRBV5-1; J gene: TRBJ2-1; D gene: TRBD2; CDR3 length: 17; CDR3 DNA: TGCGCCAGCAGCATTAGCGGGACCTATGGATCCTACAATGAGCAGTTCTTC; CDR3 protein: CASSISGTYGSYNEQFF
clone size: few; V gene: TRBV10-3; J gene: TRBJ1-2; D gene: -; CDR3 length: 15; CDR3 DNA: TGTGCCATCAGTGACCCTACCTCGGACAGCTATGGCTACACCTTC; CDR3 protein: CAISDPTSDSYGYTF
clone size: -; V gene: TRBV4-1; J gene: TRBJ2-1; D gene: TRBD2; CDR3 length: 15; CDR3 DNA: TGCGCCAGCAGCCTCTCCCAGACTAGCGGGACTGAGCAGTTCTTC; CDR3 protein: CASSLSQTSGTEQFF
clone size: -; V gene: TRBV21-1; J gene: TRBJ1-1; D gene: -; CDR3 length: 15; CDR3 DNA: TGTGCCAGCAGCACCCCGGACAGGGAAGGCACTGAAGCTTTCTTT; CDR3 protein: CASSTPDREGTEAFF
clone size: -; V gene: TRBV27; J gene: TRBJ2-7; D gene: -; CDR3 length: 13; CDR3 DNA: TGTGCCAGCAGTTTATCAGCTCTCGCCGAGCAGTACTTC; CDR3 protein: CASSLSALAEQYF
clone size: -; V gene: TRBV27; J gene: TRBJ1-2; D gene: -; CDR3 length: 13; CDR3 DNA: TGTGCCAGCAGTCCATCTATAAGCTATGGCTACACCTTC; CDR3 protein: CASSPSISYGYTF
clone size: -; V gene: TRBV7-8; J gene: TRBJ1-5; D gene: -; CDR3 length: 14; CDR3 DNA: TGTGCCAGCAGCTTAGGGGGGGGCGCACAGCCCCAGCATTTT; CDR3 protein: CASSLGGGAQPQHF
clone size: -; V gene: TRBV2; J gene: TRBJ1-1; D gene: -; CDR3 length: 14; CDR3 DNA: TGTGCCAGCAGTGAAGAATCGGGGAACACTGAAGCTTTCTTT; CDR3 protein: CASSEESGNTEAFF
clone size: -; V gene: TRBV9; J gene: TRBJ2-2; D gene: TRBD2; CDR3 length: 16; CDR3 DNA: TGTGCCAGCAGCCCGGGGGGGGGACTTCCGACCGGGGAGCTGTTTTTT; CDR3 protein: CASSPGGGLPTGELFF
clone size: -; V gene: TRBV28; J gene: TRBJ2-3; D gene: -; CDR3 length: 14; CDR3 DNA: TGTGCCAGCAGTTTTGTCGCGGGCGCAGATACGCAGTATTTT; CDR3 protein: CASSFVAGADTQYF
clone size: few; V gene: TRBV6-6; J gene: TRBJ2-7; D gene: -; CDR3 length: 14; CDR3 DNA: TGTGCCAGCAGTTACGCAAAAGACTTCTACGAGCAGTACTTC; CDR3 protein: CASSYAKDFYEQYF
clone size: -; V gene: TRBV4-2; J gene: TRBJ2-5; D gene: -; CDR3 length: 12; CDR3 DNA: TGTGCCAGCAGCCCCCCAGATGGCAAGCAGTACTTC; CDR3 protein: CASSPPDGKQYF
clone size: few; V gene: TRBV4-1; J gene: TRBJ1-5; D gene: -; CDR3 length: 15; CDR3 DNA: TGCGCCAGCAGCCAAGATAGGGGTAGCAATCAGCCCCAGCATTTT; CDR3 protein: CASSQDRGSNQPQHF
clone size: -; V gene: TRBV9; J gene: TRBJ2-1; D gene: -; CDR3 length: 15; CDR3 DNA: TGTGCCAGCAGCCACACCGGGGTAGCGGACAATGAGCAGTTCTTC; CDR3 protein: CASSHTGVADNEQFF
clone size: -; V gene: TRBV30; J gene: TRBJ2-5; D gene: -; CDR3 length: 11; CDR3 DNA: TGTGCCTGGAGTTCTAAGTTAGAGCAGTACTTC; CDR3 protein: CAWSSKLEQYF
clone size: -; V gene: TRBV25-1; J gene: TRBJ2-1; D gene: TRBD2; CDR3 length: 14; CDR3 DNA: TGTGCCAGCAGGAAGACTAGCGGGCGCAATGAGCAGTTCTTC; CDR3 protein: CASRKTSGRNEQFF
clone size: -; V gene: TRBV15; J gene: TRBJ1-5; D gene: -; CDR3 length: 15; CDR3 DNA: TGTGCCACCAGCAGAGACAGGGGAGGGAGTCAGCCCCAGCATTTT; CDR3 protein: CATSRDRGGSQPQHF